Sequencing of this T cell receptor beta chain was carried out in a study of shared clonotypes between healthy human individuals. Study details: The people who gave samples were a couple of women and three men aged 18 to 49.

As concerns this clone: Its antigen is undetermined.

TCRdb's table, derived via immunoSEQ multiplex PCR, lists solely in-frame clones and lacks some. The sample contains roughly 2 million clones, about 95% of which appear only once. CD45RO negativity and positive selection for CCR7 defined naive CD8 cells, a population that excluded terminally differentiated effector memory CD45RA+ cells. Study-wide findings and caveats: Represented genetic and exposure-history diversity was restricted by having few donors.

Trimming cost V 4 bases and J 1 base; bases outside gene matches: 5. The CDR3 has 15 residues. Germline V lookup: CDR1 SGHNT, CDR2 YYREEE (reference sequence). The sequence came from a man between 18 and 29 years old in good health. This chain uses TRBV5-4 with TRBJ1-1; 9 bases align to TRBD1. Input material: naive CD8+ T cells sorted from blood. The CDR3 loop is CASSRDRAGNTEAFF. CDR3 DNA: TGTGCCAGCAGCAGGGACAGGGCGGGGAACACTGAAGCTTTCTTT.